The clone carrying this T cell receptor beta chain was seen a few times. The antigen is not known. The PCR was carried out with 60 Vbeta primers and 13 Jbeta primers. The method was immunoSEQ multiplex PCR; TCRdb's version includes in-frame clones alone and lacks a portion of them. The sample holds some 160,000 clones; about 86% are singletons and the top ten take 1.5% to 2%. This entry belongs to a study of cytomegalovirus exposure and HLA in healthy donors. As for the study in general: Early released data had about 85 million unique TCRs, all coming from HLA-typed donors. Whole-study results and caveats: A reported reduction in N-insertions relative to the approximately 640-donor mean was seen in an Asian-associated ancestry cluster in a later analysis. The sole available immune exposure information was CMV serostatus.

This TCR derives from a woman under 30 in good health and CMV-seronegative. Sample: PBMCs.

CDR3 sequence reads: CASSLGFGGAGEQYF. As DNA, the CDR3 is TGTGCCAGCAGCTTGGGTTTCGGAGGGGCCGGCGAGCAGTACTTC. The chain has TRBV5-6 and TRBJ2-7, with D possibly matching TRBD2 (6 bases). This CDR3 has 15 amino acids. Germline lookup yields CDR1 SGHDT and CDR2 YYEEEE. V lost 0 bases and J lost 6, with 16 bases in between.